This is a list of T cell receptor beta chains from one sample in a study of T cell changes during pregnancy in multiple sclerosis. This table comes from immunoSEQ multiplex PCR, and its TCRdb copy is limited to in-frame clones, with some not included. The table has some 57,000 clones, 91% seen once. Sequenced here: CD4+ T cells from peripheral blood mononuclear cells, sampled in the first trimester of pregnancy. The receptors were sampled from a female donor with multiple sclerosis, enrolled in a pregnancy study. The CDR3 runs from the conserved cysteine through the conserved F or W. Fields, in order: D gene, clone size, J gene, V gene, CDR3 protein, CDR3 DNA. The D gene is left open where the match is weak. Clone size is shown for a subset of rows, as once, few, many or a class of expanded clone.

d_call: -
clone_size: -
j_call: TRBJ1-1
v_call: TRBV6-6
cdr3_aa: CAISPKDTHAEAFF
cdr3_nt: TGTGCCATCTCTCCTAAGGACACCCACGCTGAAGCTTTCTTT

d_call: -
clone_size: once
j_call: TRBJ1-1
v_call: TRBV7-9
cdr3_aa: CASSFSGDTEAFF
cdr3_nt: TGTGCCAGCAGCTTTTCGGGGGACACTGAAGCTTTCTTT

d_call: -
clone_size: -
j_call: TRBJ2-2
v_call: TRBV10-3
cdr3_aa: CAITDRGKGGELFF
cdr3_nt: TGTGCCATCACGGACCGGGGAAAGGGCGGGGAGCTGTTTTTT

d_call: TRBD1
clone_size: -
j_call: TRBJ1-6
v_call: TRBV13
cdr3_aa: CASSTQGVSSYNSPLHF
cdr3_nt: TGTGCCAGCAGCACCCAGGGGGTTAGCTCCTATAATTCACCCCTCCACTTT

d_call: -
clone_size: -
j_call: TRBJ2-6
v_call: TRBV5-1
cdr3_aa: CASSMAGRGSSGANVLTF
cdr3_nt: TGCGCCAGCAGCATGGCGGGCAGGGGATCCTCTGGGGCCAACGTCCTGACTTTC

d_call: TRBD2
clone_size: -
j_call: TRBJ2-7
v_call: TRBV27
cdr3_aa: CASSLSSSGDYEQYF
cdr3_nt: TGTGCCAGCAGTTTATCGTCTAGCGGAGACTACGAGCAGTACTTC

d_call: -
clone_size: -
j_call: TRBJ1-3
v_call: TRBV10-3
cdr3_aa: CAISELAGNTIYF
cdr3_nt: TGTGCCATCAGTGAACTCGCTGGAAACACCATATATTTT

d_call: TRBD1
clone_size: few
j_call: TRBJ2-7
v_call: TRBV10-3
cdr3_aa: CAISARQGGHEQYF
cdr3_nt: TGTGCCATCAGTGCTCGACAGGGTGGCCACGAGCAGTACTTC

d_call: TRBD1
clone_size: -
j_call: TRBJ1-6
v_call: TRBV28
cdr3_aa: CASSGDRANNSPLHF
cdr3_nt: TGTGCCAGCAGCGGGGACAGGGCCAATAATTCACCCCTCCACTTT

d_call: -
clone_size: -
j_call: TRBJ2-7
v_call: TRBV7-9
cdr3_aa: CASSLGGARAYEQYF
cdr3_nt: TGTGCCAGCAGCTTAGGTGGGGCAAGGGCCTACGAGCAGTACTTC

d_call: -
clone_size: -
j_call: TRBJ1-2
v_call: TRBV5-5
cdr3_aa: CASTFIVTGHGYTF
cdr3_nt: TGTGCCAGCACCTTCATAGTGACAGGTCATGGCTACACCTTC